Below are 26 T cell receptor beta chains sequenced from a single sample in a study of blood T cell repertoires in COVID-19. The protocol was immunoSEQ multiplex PCR, while the TCRdb copy is restricted to in-frame clones and leaves out a portion. Among approximately 230,000 clones, approximately 91% were seen once, and the ten largest hold around 2.2%. Specimen: peripheral blood. The receptors derive from a woman in her thirties or forties who had recovered from COVID-19.

The V and J genes are TRBV18 and TRBJ2-6; 8 bases are shared with TRBD2. Germline CDR1 and CDR2: KGHSH and LQKENI. J lost 3 bases, V lost 2 bases, and 18 bases had no gene match. The CDR3 runs to 21 residues. Here the CDR3 reads CASSPEVSGSFIPRGANVLTF. The CDR3, as DNA: TGTGCCAGCTCACCAGAAGTCAGCGGGAGTTTTATTCCACGTGGGGCCAACGTCCTGACTTTC.

This clone has only a few counts. J is TRBJ2-7 and V is TRBV2, with 10 bases fitting TRBD1. Germline V CDR1 and CDR2: SNHLY, FYNNEI. CDR3 length: 13 residues. The V segment lost 6 bases and the J segment 3 bases; nucleotides outside the gene matches: 2. CDR3 sequence (DNA): TGTGCCAGCAGGGGACAGGGGCTCTACGAGCAGTACTTC. Amino acid sequence: CASRGQGLYEQYF.

The chain links TRBV28 to TRBJ1-5; D not resolved. V was shortened by 1 base and J by 5 bases, with 3 bases between the two germline ends. The germline V gene encodes CDR1 MDHEN and CDR2 SYDVKM. The CDR3 is 12 amino acids. Written as DNA, the CDR3 is TGTGCCAGCAGTTTATTATATCAGCCCCAGCATTTT. It encodes CASSLLYQPQHF. Filled out from reference TRBV28 and TRBJ1-5, the complete variable domain reads DVKVTQSSRYLVKRTGEKVFLECVQDMDHENMFWYRQDPGLGLRLIYFSYDVKMKEKGDIPEGYSVSREKKERFSLILESASTNQTSMYLCASSLLYQPQHFGDGTRLSIL.

The chain couples TRBV28 to TRBJ2-7, with 8 nucleotides matching TRBD2. Germline V lookup: CDR1 MDHEN, CDR2 SYDVKM. Losses at the gene ends were 3 bases for V and 5 bases for J; bases not matched to a gene: 9. The CDR3 totals 15 residues. For the CDR3, the DNA is TGTGCCAGCAGTTTTATGGGAGCGGGGGACGACGAGCAGTACTTC. Amino acids: CASSFMGAGDDEQYF.

The chain joins TRBV4-1 to TRBJ1-2; D is unresolved. CDR3 length equals 15 residues. Germline CDR1 and CDR2: MGHRA and YSYEKL. V was clipped by 4 bases and J by 2 bases, with 14 bases between them. DNA for the CDR3: TGCGCCAGCAGCCCCAGGACTGCAGTAAACTATGGCTACACCTTC. Amino acids: CASSPRTAVNYGYTF.

The genes are TRBV7-9 and TRBJ1-6; D possibly corresponds to TRBD1 (5 bases). Germline assignment: CDR1 SEHNR and CDR2 FQNEAQ (reference sequence). The CDR3 consists of 16 residues. V lost 0 bases, J lost 10 bases, and 16 bases lay in between. The CDR3 nucleotides are TGTGCCAGCAGCTTAGCGGGCGGGGGTTTTTCGTCACCCCTCCACTTT. Translating it yields CASSLAGGGFSSPLHF.

This chain uses TRBV10-2 with TRBJ2-3; 8 bases map to TRBD2. The germline CDR1 and CDR2 sequences are WSHSY and SAAADI. The CDR3 loop spans 15 amino acids. V lost 6 bases to trimming and J lost 7 bases; unmatched junction nucleotides: 12. The CDR3 reads CASSRSGGLTNTQYF. CDR3 sequence (DNA): TGCGCCAGCAGCCGTTCGGGGGGGCTCACGAATACGCAGTATTTT.

The V gene is TRBV6-5, the J gene TRBJ2-7; 7 positions match TRBD1. After removal of 6 bases from V and 4 bases from J, the junction contained 6 bases not matched to a gene. There are 13 residues in the CDR3. Germline V CDR1 and CDR2: MNHEY, SVGAGI. CDR3 sequence (DNA): TGTGCCAGCAGCTACACCAGGGGGTACGAGCAGTACTTC. It specifies CASSYTRGYEQYF.

Only one count was recorded for this clone. This sequence joins TRBV5-1 and TRBJ2-7, with a weak D call TRBD1 (6 bases). This CDR3 spans 16 amino acids. Per germline, CDR1 SGHRS and CDR2 YFSETQ. Trimming removed 5 bases from V and 0 bases from J, with 18 bases in between. The CDR3 bases are TGCGCCAGCAGTCGCTCCAGGGGTCCGAGCTCCTACGAGCAGTACTTC. This encodes CASSRSRGPSSYEQYF.

This chain links TRBV11-3 with TRBJ2-1; D unclear. Trimming shortened V by 5 bases and J by 10 bases, and 12 bases separated the two germline ends. The CDR3 is 12 amino acids. Germline V gene sequence: CDR1 SGHNT, CDR2 YENEEA. CDR3 nucleotides: TGTGCCAGCAGCCATATTAGCCCAGAGCAGTTCTTC. This translates into CASSHISPEQFF. Combining the CDR3 with reference TRBV11-3 and TRBJ2-1 gives the whole variable domain EAGVVQSPRYKIIEKKQPVAFWCNPISGHNTLYWYLQNLGQGPELLIRYENEEAVDDSQLPKDRFSAERLKGVDSTLKIQPAELGDSAVYLCASSHISPEQFFGPGTRLTVL.

The chain uses TRBV19 and TRBJ2-5, with TRBD2 matching over 8 bases. The CDR3 spans 18 residues. The germline V gene has CDR1 LNHDA and CDR2 SQIVND (reference sequence). The junction had 14 bases not matched to a gene; V was cut back by 3 bases and J by 2 bases. The CDR3 DNA follows: TGTGCCAGTAGTATGCGGGGGGTCTCCTTATCAAATCAAGAGACCCAGTACTTC. This sequence encodes CASSMRGVSLSNQETQYF.

V gene TRBV6-5 combines with J gene TRBJ1-2, with 7 bases aligning to TRBD1. This CDR3 has 15 residues. The ends lost 2 bases at V and 2 bases at J; junction bases unmatched: 5. In germline, CDR1 is MNHEY, CDR2 SVGAGI. In DNA form, the CDR3 reads TGTGCCAGCAGTTACGCAGGGGGTAGGAACTATGGCTACACCTTC. Its protein product is CASSYAGGRNYGYTF.

V usage is TRBV18 and J usage is TRBJ1-2; D is unresolved. Between the trimmed V and J ends, which lost 3 bases and 4 bases, there was a span of 12 bases. This CDR3 is built from 14 residues. Germline CDR1 reads KGHSH; CDR2 reads LQKENI. The CDR3 is CASSPPRGSYGYTF. The CDR3 DNA reads TGTGCCAGCTCACCCCCAAGAGGTTCCTATGGCTACACCTTC.

The chain has TRBV7-2 and TRBJ2-7; TRBD2 matches 12 bases. Germline CDR1 SGHTA, CDR2 FQGNSA. The V segment lost 4 bases and the J segment 10 bases; nucleotides outside the gene matches: 14. There are 16 residues in the CDR3. In DNA form, the CDR3 reads TGTGCCAGCAGCTCCAGGGGCGGGCTAGCGGGAGGGGTACAGTACTTC. Translating it yields CASSSRGGLAGGVQYF. Full variable domain (rest looked up from reference TRBV7-2 and TRBJ2-7): GAGVSQSPSNKVTEKGKDVELRCDPISGHTALYWYRQSLGQGLEFLIYFQGNSAPDKSGLPSDRFSAERTGGSVSTLTIQRTQQEDSAVYLCASSSRGGLAGGVQYFGPGTRLTVT.

The count of this clone is one. CDR3 sequence: CASSHSGRGRPNTGELFF. CDR3 nucleotide sequence: TGCGCCAGCAGCCACTCCGGAAGAGGGAGGCCGAACACCGGGGAGCTGTTTTTT. The V gene is TRBV4-1, the J gene TRBJ2-2; tentatively, D is TRBD2 (6 bases). The CDR3 sequence is 18 residues long. From germline, CDR1 is MGHRA and CDR2 YSYEKL. V gave up 3 bases and J gave up 0 bases, with 17 bases separating them.

The rearrangement links TRBV7-3 to TRBJ2-1; possibly TRBD1 for D (7 bases). CDR3 length: 15 residues. V was cut by 3 bases and J by 0 bases, with 9 bases left in between. CDR1 SGHTA and CDR2 FQGTGA come from the germline V gene. The DNA for the CDR3 is TGTGCCAGCAGCTTGGAGGGGGCCTCCTACAATGAGCAGTTCTTC. Translating it yields CASSLEGASYNEQFF. Full variable domain (rest looked up from reference TRBV7-3 and TRBJ2-1): GAGVSQTPSNKVTEKGKYVELRCDPISGHTALYWYRQSLGQGPEFLIYFQGTGAADDSGLPNDRFFAVRPEGSVSTLKIQRTERGDSAVYLCASSLEGASYNEQFFGPGTRLTVL.

The V and J genes are TRBV28 and TRBJ2-1, with 8 positions matching TRBD1. Germline-derived CDR1 and CDR2 are MDHEN and SYDVKM. J was trimmed by 7 bases and V by 6 bases; bases with no gene match: 8. There are 14 residues in the CDR3. In nucleotides, the CDR3 is TGTGCCAGCAGCCCTGTGGACAGGGCAAATGAGCAGTTCTTC. This gives the protein CASSPVDRANEQFF.

In this sample, this clone turned up many times. At the DNA level, this CDR3 is encoded by other sequences in the same sample as well. V usage is TRBV7-2 and J usage is TRBJ2-2, with D tentatively TRBD1 (5 bases). Deletions cut 4 bases from V and 8 bases from J, with 11 bases between. The CDR3 has 13 residues. Germline-derived CDR1 and CDR2 are SGHTA and FQGNSA. The CDR3 sequence is CASSSRRGGELFF. CDR3 DNA sequence: TGTGCCAGCAGCTCCCGTAGGGGAGGGGAGCTGTTTTTT.

This rearrangement joins TRBV5-1 to TRBJ2-7; 10 bases align to TRBD1. The CDR3 contains 14 residues. With V trimmed by 4 bases and J by 2 bases, 3 bases remained unmatched. Germline assignment: CDR1 SGHRS and CDR2 YFSETQ. DNA of the CDR3: TGCGCCAGCAGCGGAGGACAGGGGGCCTACGAGCAGTACTTC. As protein: CASSGGQGAYEQYF.

This clone was observed a few times. The chain recombines TRBV11-3 with TRBJ2-7; D perhaps matches TRBD1 (5 bases). Trimming took off 5 bases at V and 7 bases at J, with 18 bases between the two ends. Germline V CDR1 and CDR2: SGHNT, YENEEA. CDR3 size: 14 residues. The CDR3 loop reads CASSPGEGYREQYF. DNA of the CDR3: TGTGCCAGCAGCCCCGGTGAAGGGTACAGGGAGCAGTACTTC.

The V call is TRBV13, the J call TRBJ2-1, with 10 bases fitting TRBD2. The CDR3 runs 15 residues. Germline V gene lookup returns CDR1 PRHDT and CDR2 FYEKMQ (reference sequence). Unmatched junction bases numbered 10, after V lost 5 bases and J lost 9 bases. This chain's CDR3 is CASSPIAGGRGEQFF. DNA for the CDR3: TGTGCCAGCAGCCCTATAGCGGGGGGCCGCGGTGAGCAGTTCTTC.

This sequence joins TRBV18 and TRBJ1-5; no reliable D call. CDR3 length: 13 amino acids. V gave up 4 bases and J gave up 2 bases, with 6 bases separating them. Germline loops: CDR1 KGHSH, CDR2 LQKENI. In nucleotides, the CDR3 is TGTGCCAGCTCACGCTCGGGCAATCAGCCCCAGCATTTT. As protein: CASSRSGNQPQHF.

The rearrangement joins TRBV6-5 to TRBJ2-2; 10 nucleotides line up with TRBD1. The CDR3 is 14 residues long. The trim removed 6 bases at V and 5 bases at J, leaving 3 bases unmatched. Germline-derived CDR1 and CDR2 are MNHEY and SVGAGI. DNA for the CDR3: TGTGCCAGCAGGCCGGGACAGGGGACCGGGGAGCTGTTTTTT. Translation gives CASRPGQGTGELFF.

The rearrangement uses TRBV28 and TRBJ1-1, with TRBD1 matching 10 bases. CDR3 length equals 17 residues. V trimming: 5 bases; J trimming: 1 base; junction bases outside the gene matches: 10. Germline V gene sequence: CDR1 MDHEN, CDR2 SYDVKM. This CDR3 reads CASSRGQGVNWNTEAFF. The CDR3 nucleotides read TGTGCCAGCAGTCGAGGACAGGGGGTGAATTGGAACACTGAAGCTTTCTTT.

The rearrangement links TRBV4-2 to TRBJ2-5, with 9 positions matching TRBD1. CDR1 and CDR2 from the germline V gene are LGHNA and YNFKEQ. The J segment lost 3 bases and the V segment lost 0 bases, leaving 8 bases of the junction unmatched. This CDR3 region has 17 residues. Here the CDR3 DNA reads TGTGCCAGCAGCCAAGAAGTTACCGGGACAGGGAAAGAGACCCAGTACTTC. Encoded protein: CASSQEVTGTGKETQYF.

This clone showed up just a few times. This chain joins TRBV7-9 and TRBJ1-1; D is unclear. This CDR3 region has 14 residues. Trimming stripped 6 bases from V and 2 bases from J, with 13 bases between. CDR1 and CDR2 (germline): SEHNR, FQNEAQ (reference sequence). CDR3 loop: CASSPVGGNTEAFF. CDR3 DNA sequence: TGTGCCAGCAGTCCCGTAGGAGGAAACACTGAAGCTTTCTTT.